One TCR beta chain is described in this entry. The antigen is undetermined. The entry originates in a study of Graves' ophthalmopathy and Graves' hyperthyroidism. Overall study: Prior to any treatment, peripheral blood was collected at the time of initial diagnosis. The study, taken as a whole, reports: Most thyroid clonotypes with frequency above 0.001 were detected in blood too.

Germline V gene sequence: CDR1 SNHLY, CDR2 FYNNEI. The CDR3 is made up of 12 amino acids. Trimming removed 8 bases from V and 4 bases from J, with 11 bases in between. Amplification of TCR beta CDR3 regions used RNA transcripts. Following a first-round RT-PCR that used HTBI primers, a second-round multiplex PCR was carried out. TCRdb passed the multiplex PCR reads through MiXCR, listing each CDR3 protein once. The table records about 400,000 distinct CDR3 sequences, around 20% of them present only once. This clonotype originated in a woman aged 18-29 years with Graves' ophthalmopathy. J is TRBJ1-2 and V is TRBV2; D gene ambiguous. Sequenced: peripheral blood. This CDR3 reads CASGNGAYGYTF. The CDR3 region has the DNA TGTGCCAGCGGGAACGGAGCCTATGGCTACACCTTC.